This T cell receptor beta chain was sequenced during a study of molecular identifiers for immune sequencing clone quantification. A single record per CDR3 protein comes from TCRdb applying MiXCR to the PCR reads. The table includes more than 450,000 distinct CDR3 sequences, around 21% detected once. In the sort, naive CD8 T cells were defined as CD8+CD4-CCR7+CD45RA+. This clonotype was found a few times. Its antigen is still unknown. The V and J ends lost 1 base and 7 bases respectively, with 11 bases between them. CDR3 length: 13 amino acids. CDR1 and CDR2 (germline): SEHNR, FQNEAQ (reference sequence). Study results and caveats: Clones that had above 20 RNA copies took up over 99% of effector molecules but under 1% in naive cells.

Sequenced material: naive CD8+ T cells from blood, with Jurkat cell RNA spiked in. Described subset: FACS-sorted CD8+CD4-CCR7+CD45RA+ naive T cells. The sequence derives from a human donor in good health. Some libraries in this study had Jurkat cell RNA spiked in. V gene TRBV7-9 combines with J gene TRBJ2-7; D possibly corresponds to TRBD2 (5 bases). CDR3 in DNA: TGTGCCAGCAGCTTAGGGAATTCGGGGGAGCAGTACTTC. Amino acids: CASSLGNSGEQYF.